The 20 T cell receptor beta chains below were found in one sample sequenced in a study of OX40 agonist ivuxolimab in advanced cancers. The assay was immunoSEQ multiplex PCR, and TCRdb's table has in-frame clones only and misses some. Seen here are roughly 12,000 clones, around 84% observed once, and the top ten hold about 29%. This material consisted of CD4+ or CD8+ T cells sorted from blood, taken in a trial of the OX40 agonist ivuxolimab. These TCRs come from an adult with an advanced solid tumor such as melanoma, head and neck, liver or kidney cancer.

This clone came up a few times. The chain uses TRBV5-5 and TRBJ1-1; tentatively, D is TRBD1 (5 bases). Trimming pared 0 bases from V and 0 bases from J, leaving 12 bases between. CDR1 is SGHKS and CDR2 is YYEKEE in the germline V gene (reference sequence). This CDR3 is 16 amino acids long. In DNA form, the CDR3 reads TGTGCCAGCAGCTTGGAGACAGTCACTATGAACACTGAAGCTTTCTTT. Its translation is CASSLETVTMNTEAFF.

This clone is medium-sized (0.01 to 0.1%) by share. The chain combines TRBV7-8 with TRBJ1-3, with D possibly TRBD1 on 5 matching bases. The CDR3 is 17 residues long. Looked up from germline, CDR1 is SGHVS and CDR2 is FQNEAQ. The ends were cut back, 1 base at V and 2 bases at J, with 15 bases in the middle. CDR3 residues: CASSLDLLGEAGNTIYF. Written as DNA, the CDR3 is TGTGCCAGCAGCTTAGACCTCCTGGGGGAAGCTGGAAACACCATATATTTT.

This clone was counted only a few times. The V and J genes are TRBV27 and TRBJ2-2, with D unclear. V was cut by 5 bases and J by 4 bases, with 5 bases left in between. Germline CDR1 and CDR2: MNHEY and SMNVEV (reference sequence). The CDR3 has 12 residues. In DNA form, the CDR3 reads TGTGCCAGCAGTCCCCTCACCGGGGAGCTGTTTTTT. Translation gives CASSPLTGELFF.

The chain combines TRBV6-6 with TRBJ2-1; TRBD1 or TRBD2 may be the D gene (5 bases each). Trimming shortened V by 3 bases and J by 3 bases, and 9 bases separated the two germline ends. CDR1 and CDR2 from the germline V gene are MNHNY and SVGAGI (reference sequence). This CDR3 spans 14 amino acids. The CDR3 region has the DNA TGTGCCAGCAGTTATGGGGGTGTCTACAATGAGCAGTTCTTC. This sequence encodes CASSYGGVYNEQFF.

The chain carries TRBV29-1 and TRBJ1-6, with 7 bases that match TRBD1. This CDR3 spans 13 amino acids. Trimming at V came to 6 bases and at J to 10 bases, leaving 9 bases not matched to a gene. Per germline, CDR1 SQVTM and CDR2 ANQGSEA. The CDR3 protein is CSVQQGRESPLHF. DNA of the CDR3: TGCAGCGTGCAACAGGGGAGGGAATCACCCCTCCACTTT.

This chain connects TRBV7-9 to TRBJ2-7; D might be TRBD1 (6 bases). The V gene's germline CDR1 is SEHNR and CDR2 FQNEAQ (reference sequence). The CDR3 length is 14 residues. V lost 4 bases and J 3 bases, leaving 13 bases between the germline ends. The CDR3 loop is CASSWTETNYEQYF. Written as DNA, the CDR3 is TGTGCCAGCAGCTGGACAGAGACGAACTACGAGCAGTACTTC.

The J gene is TRBJ2-5, the V gene TRBV7-2; 10 nucleotides align to TRBD2. The CDR3 has 16 residues. The germline V gene encodes CDR1 SGHTA and CDR2 FQGNSA. V gave up 3 bases and J gave up 1 base; unmatched junction bases: 5. CDR3 DNA: TGTGCCAGCAGCTTCTGGACTAGCGGACGCCAAGAGACCCAGTACTTC. Amino acid sequence: CASSFWTSGRQETQYF.

This clone was seen just once. The V gene is TRBV30, the J gene TRBJ1-2, with 7 bases that match TRBD1. Germline CDR1 reads GTSNPN; CDR2 reads SVGIG (reference sequence). Trimming at V came to 3 bases and at J to 4 bases, leaving 8 bases not matched to a gene. The CDR3 has 14 residues. The CDR3 loop reads CAWRIQGLGYGYTF. CDR3 DNA sequence: TGTGCCTGGAGAATACAGGGGTTAGGCTATGGCTACACCTTC.

V is TRBV4-2 and J is TRBJ2-3; D unresolved. V dropped 4 bases and J dropped 0 bases, with 8 bases sitting between them. The CDR3 runs 14 residues. Germline values: CDR1 LGHNA, CDR2 YNFKEQ. For the CDR3, the DNA is TGTGCCAGCAGCCCTACCTCTAGCACAGATACGCAGTATTTT. The encoded protein is CASSPTSSTDTQYF.

The rearrangement links TRBV7-6 to TRBJ1-6, with a weak D call TRBD1 (6 bases). Trimming pared 6 bases from V and 7 bases from J, leaving 13 bases between. Per the germline V gene, CDR1 is SGHVS and CDR2 is FNYEAQ. The CDR3 runs to 14 residues. In nucleotides, the CDR3 is TGTGCCAGCAGATTTAGCGGACAGAATTCACCCCTCCACTTT. Translating it yields CASRFSGQNSPLHF.

Relative to its sample, this clone is medium-sized. This chain joins TRBV27 and TRBJ2-2; D call uncertain. This CDR3 is built from 13 residues. Germline V gene lookup returns CDR1 MNHEY and CDR2 SMNVEV (reference sequence). Trimming took 5 bases from V and 7 from J, leaving 11 bases between them. CDR3 loop: CASSISVGGELFF. Here the CDR3 DNA reads TGTGCCAGCAGTATAAGTGTCGGCGGGGAGCTGTTTTTT.

This rearrangement joins TRBV5-1 to TRBJ2-1; possibly TRBD1 for D (6 bases). The germline V gene has CDR1 SGHRS and CDR2 YFSETQ. CDR3 length equals 14 residues. Trimming cost V 0 bases and J 2 bases, with 6 bases left between them. The CDR3 sequence: CASSLEGAYNEQFF. In DNA, the CDR3 is TGCGCCAGCAGCTTGGAGGGGGCCTACAATGAGCAGTTCTTC.

The rearrangement uses TRBV28 and TRBJ1-5; D unresolved. Germline CDR1 MDHEN, CDR2 SYDVKM. The V gene lost 5 bases and the J gene lost 0 bases, with 8 bases spanning the gap. The CDR3 is 14 residues long. CDR3 DNA: TGTGCCAGCAGTCTCGGGGATAGCAATCAGCCCCAGCATTTT. Its protein is CASSLGDSNQPQHF.

V is TRBV2 and J is TRBJ2-3; the D is unclear. There are 15 residues in the CDR3. The V gene lost 6 bases and the J gene lost 2 bases, with 15 bases spanning the gap. The germline CDR1 and CDR2 sequences are SNHLY and FYNNEI. CDR3 residues: CASSPWEGVTDTQYF. The CDR3 DNA reads as TGTGCCAGCAGCCCCTGGGAAGGAGTCACAGATACGCAGTATTTT.

This sequence joins TRBV28 and TRBJ2-3; D possibly corresponds to TRBD2 (6 bases). The CDR3 runs 15 residues. Germline CDR1 is MDHEN and CDR2 is SYDVKM. V was clipped by 5 bases and J by 2 bases, with 14 bases between them. Written as DNA, the CDR3 is TGTGCCAGCAGTGGGCTAGCGCTTCCCACAGATACGCAGTATTTT. Translating it yields CASSGLALPTDTQYF.

This chain connects TRBV29-1 to TRBJ2-4, with no clear D. With 4 bases removed from V and 0 bases from J, the gap between germline ends came to 16 bases. This CDR3 spans 16 amino acids. Germline values: CDR1 SQVTM, CDR2 ANQGSEA. In DNA form, the CDR3 reads TGCAGCGTTGTGGTTGGCTCCGCGCTAGCCAAAAACATTCAGTACTTC. Amino acids: CSVVVGSALAKNIQYF.

The gene calls are TRBV27 and TRBJ1-2; no reliable D call. The CDR3 has 16 amino acids. Germline-derived CDR1 and CDR2 are MNHEY and SMNVEV (reference sequence). The V end lost 2 bases, the J end lost 4 bases, and 17 bases lay between the germline ends. CDR3 amino acids: CASSLEGPGWSYGYTF. For the CDR3, the DNA is TGTGCCAGCAGTTTAGAAGGTCCAGGTTGGAGCTATGGCTACACCTTC.

This chain uses TRBV6-6 with TRBJ1-1; 11 bases map to TRBD1. V lost 2 bases and J lost 8; bases outside the gene matches: 7. Germline V gives CDR1 MNHNY, CDR2 SVGAGI (reference sequence). The CDR3 totals 15 residues. CDR3 coding DNA: TGTGCCAGCAGTTACGTAACCGGGACAGGGGGAGAAGCTTTCTTT. Translating gives CASSYVTGTGGEAFF.

There are a few counts of this clone. The chain is built from TRBV7-6 and TRBJ2-2; D is ambiguous. The V and J ends lost 4 bases and 6 bases respectively, with 6 bases between them. CDR1 SGHVS and CDR2 FNYEAQ come from the germline V gene. This CDR3 spans 12 amino acids. As DNA, the CDR3 is TGTGCCAGCAGCTCAACGGCCGGGGAGCTGTTTTTT. Protein product: CASSSTAGELFF. Full variable domain (outside the CDR3, taken from reference TRBV7-6 and TRBJ2-2): GAGVSQSPRYKVTKRGQDVALRCDPISGHVSLYWYRQALGQGPEFLTYFNYEAQQDKSGLPNDRFSAERPEGSISTLTIQRTEQRDSAMYRCASSSTAGELFFGEGSRLTVL.

V gene TRBV2 combines with J gene TRBJ2-4; the match to TRBD1 covers 8 bases. The CDR3 contains 17 residues. V dropped 3 bases and J dropped 0; count of bases not matched to a gene: 7. CDR1 is SNHLY and CDR2 is FYNNEI in the germline V gene. Here the CDR3 reads CASSDAAGTGAKNIQYF. The CDR3 nucleotides are TGTGCCAGCAGTGATGCGGCTGGGACAGGAGCCAAAAACATTCAGTACTTC.